This TCR beta chain was obtained from a study of CD8 T cells in ankylosing spondylitis. Findings of the study overall: Significant enrichment of disease-linked clones was reported in matched ankylosing spondylitis synovial fluid. For ankylosing spondylitis blood, a TCR beta motif of 7 or 8 highly homologous variants appeared characteristic.

Trimming took off 8 bases at V and 0 bases at J, with 14 bases between the two ends. The CDR3 consists of 15 residues. Per the germline V gene, CDR1 is MDHEN and CDR2 is SYDVKM. Each CDR3 protein is one row after TCRdb ran MiXCR on the 5' RACE reads. Of almost 400,000 distinct CDR3 sequences listed, 20% to 25% are singletons. About this clonotype itself: Its antigen is as yet unknown.

This TCR derives from a male donor with ankylosing spondylitis. The chain couples TRBV28 to TRBJ1-5; D not certain. The sequenced material came from blood, either unsorted or a sorted T cell fraction (not recorded which). CDR3 DNA sequence: TGTGCCAGCCGTGGAGGCGTTAATAGCAATCAGCCCCAGCATTTT. It encodes CASRGGVNSNQPQHF.